The 6 T cell receptor beta chains below all came from one sample that was sequenced in a study of T cells in Graves' hyperthyroidism and ophthalmopathy (dated by TCRdb to the late 2010s). The method behind the library was multiplex PCR. The sample was run on an Illumina HiSeq 2000. The TCR beta CDR3 regions were amplified from the RNA transcripts. For the first round of RT-PCR on the TCR CDR3, the HTBI primer set was used together with the Qiagen OneStep RT-PCR kit. The public reads were quality trimmed at Q25 with fastp and then assembled into clones with MiXCR by TCRdb, keeping productive beta chains. Entries that share a CDR3 protein sequence are merged under the most common genes and DNA. The sample records about 360,000 distinct CDR3 sequences, roughly an eighth of which are singletons. The biggest ten clones account for roughly 9.2% of the sample. Material for sequencing was blood. The receptors come from a woman under 30 with Graves' hyperthyroidism.

This clonotype has ten or more counts. The rearrangement uses TRBV4-3 and TRBJ2-7; tentatively, D is TRBD1 (5 bases). Between the trimmed V and J ends, which lost 0 bases and 0 bases, there was a span of 12 bases. The CDR3 loop spans 16 amino acids. Germline V gives CDR1 LGHNA, CDR2 YSLEER. CDR3 sequence (DNA): TGCGCCAGCAGCCAAGATCGCCAGGGTCCCTCCTACGAGCAGTACTTC. Protein product: CASSQDRQGPSYEQYF.

This clonotype was counted a few times. This sequence joins TRBV18 and TRBJ2-7, with no clear D. Trimming left V 2 bases short and J 6 bases short, with 11 bases between. CDR1 is KGHSH, CDR2 LQKENI, per germline. CDR3 size: 13 residues. CDR3 DNA: TGTGCCAGCTCACCAAGTCAGCAAGGCGAGCAGTACTTC. Residues: CASSPSQQGEQYF.

The chain combines TRBV3-1 with TRBJ1-6; a weak D match, TRBD1 (6 bases). The CDR3 sequence is 15 residues long. The germline V gene has CDR1 LGHDT and CDR2 YNNKEL (reference sequence). V lost 1 base, J lost 9 bases, and 13 bases lay in between. The CDR3: CASSQVTGQTSPLHF. Here the CDR3 DNA reads TGTGCCAGCAGCCAAGTTACAGGGCAAACTTCACCCCTCCACTTT.

This clonotype was observed at least ten times. V is TRBV12-3 or TRBV12-4 and J is TRBJ1-2, with D hard to call. CDR3 length equals 13 residues. V gave up 6 bases and J gave up 3 bases, with 11 bases separating them. CDR3 protein: CASRKPGDYGYTF. Written as DNA, the CDR3 is TGTGCCAGCAGAAAACCCGGGGACTATGGCTACACCTTC.

This clonotype was counted at least ten times. J is TRBJ1-1 and V is TRBV20-1, with D unresolved. V was trimmed by 0 bases and J by 4 bases, leaving 6 bases between them. Germline assignment: CDR1 DFQATT and CDR2 SNEGSKA (reference sequence). This CDR3 is built from 12 residues. CDR3 sequence: CSARDSGTEAFF. Written as DNA, the CDR3 is TGCAGTGCTAGAGATAGCGGCACTGAAGCTTTCTTT.

This clonotype was seen many times. This chain uses TRBV28 with TRBJ1-1; 7 bases map to TRBD1. The length of the CDR3 is 15 residues. Germline CDR1 is MDHEN and CDR2 is SYDVKM. Trimming took 6 bases from V and 1 from J; bases not matched to a gene: 8. CDR3 in DNA: TGTGCCAGCAGCAGGACGGACAGGAGGAACACTGAAGCTTTCTTT. As protein: CASSRTDRRNTEAFF.